The present entry profiles one T cell receptor beta chain with its context. Its antigen is currently unknown. The study profiled TCR beta VDJ and CDR3 using genomic DNA as template. TCRdb reprocessed the reads with MiXCR, giving one entry per CDR3 protein. The data hold 400,000 to 500,000 distinct CDR3 sequences, with about two thirds observed a single time. This entry comes from a study of CD8+CD57+ T cells in acquired aplastic anemia. As for the study in general: Each DNA sample taken from sorted CD4+ and CD8+ cells came to 3.2 ug on average. Study-wide findings and caveats: Patients and controls turned out to have some 30 CD8+ CDR3 sequences in common.

V lost 5 bases, J lost 0 bases, and 14 bases lay in between. The CDR3 contains 15 residues. The genes are TRBV12-3 or TRBV12-4 and TRBJ2-7; no firm D call. The sequenced sample consisted of sorted CD4+, CD8+, or CD8+CD57+ T cells (not recorded which) from PBMCs. The receptor was derived from a human donor in good health, serving as a control. CDR3 region: CASSLPALSSYEQYF. The CDR3 coding sequence is TGTGCCAGCAGTCTCCCCGCATTGAGCTCCTACGAGCAGTACTTC.